Each of the 12 T cell receptor beta chains below was sequenced from the same sample in a study of cytomegalovirus exposure and HLA in healthy donors. The study ran its PCR with 60 Vbeta and 13 Jbeta primers. Some clones are missing from TCRdb's copy, which holds only in-frame ones; the method was immunoSEQ multiplex PCR. In total, the table holds about 130,000 clones. Sequences were obtained from PBMCs. All receptors come from a man aged 18 to 29 in good health and CMV-seronegative.

The J gene is TRBJ1-3, the V gene TRBV2; D perhaps matches TRBD1 (6 bases). CDR1 is SNHLY, CDR2 FYNNEI, per germline. The CDR3 runs to 17 residues. The V end lost 2 bases, the J end lost 2 bases, and 16 bases lay between the germline ends. Here the CDR3 reads CASSEMGAFQAGNTIYF. The CDR3 DNA is TGTGCCAGCAGTGAAATGGGGGCCTTCCAGGCTGGAAACACCATATATTTT.

The chain carries TRBV9 and TRBJ2-7, with D maybe TRBD2 (6 bases). The CDR3 length is 15 residues. The V and J ends lost 2 bases and 3 bases respectively, with 15 bases between them. Germline-derived CDR1 and CDR2 are SGDLS and YYNGEE. DNA for the CDR3: TGTGCCAGCAGCGTCGGCTCTAGCGCGTACTACGAGCAGTACTTC. This gives the protein CASSVGSSAYYEQYF.

V and J are TRBV6-1 and TRBJ2-5; TRBD2 matches at 9 bases. CDR3 length: 15 amino acids. V was clipped by 3 bases and J by 4 bases; unmatched bases: 6. Per the germline V gene, CDR1 is MNHNS and CDR2 is SASEGT. CDR3 sequence reads: CASSDKREVVETQYF. DNA for the CDR3: TGTGCCAGCAGTGACAAGCGGGAGGTTGTAGAGACCCAGTACTTC.

The V call is TRBV30, the J call TRBJ2-7, with TRBD2 as a possible D gene (5 bases). Germline lookup yields CDR1 GTSNPN and CDR2 SVGIG (reference sequence). The CDR3 length is 16 residues. V was cut by 0 bases and J by 0 bases, with 15 bases left in between. The CDR3 DNA reads as TGTGCCTGGAGTGTAGTGTCGGGGTCTAGCTCCTACGAGCAGTACTTC. The encoded protein is CAWSVVSGSSSYEQYF.

This chain connects TRBV7-9 to TRBJ1-2; 7 bases line up with TRBD1. Trimming cost V 6 bases and J 7 bases; bases outside gene matches: 11. This CDR3 has 14 amino acids. Germline lookup yields CDR1 SEHNR and CDR2 FQNEAQ (reference sequence). CDR3 in DNA: TGTGCCAGCAGTTTTGACAGGGTACTGAGTGGCTACACCTTC. Amino acid sequence: CASSFDRVLSGYTF. The full variable domain, its missing parts supplied by reference TRBV7-9 and TRBJ1-2, is DTGVSQNPRHKITKRGQNVTFRCDPISEHNRLYWYRQTLGQGPEFLTYFQNEAQLEKSRLLSDRFSAERPKGSFSTLEIQRTEQGDSAMYLCASSFDRVLSGYTFGSGTRLTVV.

This rearrangement joins TRBV9 to TRBJ1-6, with D uncertain. Per germline, CDR1 SGDLS and CDR2 YYNGEE. The CDR3 loop spans 16 amino acids. Between the trimmed V and J ends, which lost 0 bases and 0 bases, there was a span of 7 bases. The CDR3 is CASSVDGSSYNSPLHF. For the CDR3, the DNA is TGTGCCAGCAGCGTAGACGGGAGCTCCTATAATTCACCCCTCCACTTT.

Points on this clone: At one of its ends the junction is not consistent with the germline gene, which may arise from a read error. The chain carries TRBV6-1 and TRBJ2-7, with 10 bases that match TRBD2. Germline V lookup: CDR1 MNHNS, CDR2 SASEGT. The CDR3 sequence is 15 residues long. DNA of the CDR3: TGTGCCAGCAGCGAAGCGGGAGGGTTCGGGAACGAGCAGTACTTC. Encoded protein: CASSEAGGFGNEQYF.

The V and J genes are TRBV6-4 and TRBJ2-7; 9 bases agree with TRBD2. CDR3 length: 14 residues. The trim removed 2 bases at V and 2 bases at J, leaving 1 base unmatched. Germline V gives CDR1 MRHNA, CDR2 SNTAGT. CDR3 bases: TGTGCCAGCAGTGACCTAGCGGGACCCTACGAGCAGTACTTC. Translated: CASSDLAGPYEQYF.

The chain combines TRBV6-4 with TRBJ1-1; D is possibly TRBD1 (5 bases). Between the trimmed V and J ends, which lost 6 bases and 1 base, there was a span of 6 bases. The CDR3 contains 12 residues. Germline-derived CDR1 and CDR2 are MRHNA and SNTAGT. The CDR3 DNA reads TGTGCCAGCAGGGGGGGGAACACTGAAGCTTTCTTT. Translation gives CASRGGNTEAFF.

The rearrangement joins TRBV5-6 to TRBJ1-1, with D unclear. Trimming left V 0 bases short and J 1 base short, with 10 bases between. The CDR3 has 15 residues. Germline V gives CDR1 SGHDT, CDR2 YYEEEE. The CDR3 reads CASSLGDLENTEAFF. Here the CDR3 DNA reads TGTGCCAGCAGCTTGGGTGACCTAGAGAACACTGAAGCTTTCTTT.

This rearrangement joins TRBV10-3 to TRBJ1-2; D remains unclear. Trimming stripped 9 bases from V and 2 bases from J, with 13 bases between. Germline V gives CDR1 ENHRY, CDR2 SYGVKD. The length of the CDR3 is 13 residues. The CDR3 sequence: CAMGGGQNYGYTF. The DNA for the CDR3 is TGTGCCATGGGAGGCGGGCAGAACTATGGCTACACCTTC.

The gene calls are TRBV10-3 and TRBJ2-6, with 7 bases matching TRBD1. Germline CDR1 reads ENHRY; CDR2 reads SYGVKD. Trimming cost V 3 bases and J 7 bases; bases outside gene matches: 12. The CDR3 consists of 17 residues. CDR3: CAISDRDRGFIANVLTF. The CDR3 DNA reads as TGTGCCATCAGTGATCGGGACAGAGGATTTATTGCCAACGTCCTGACTTTC.